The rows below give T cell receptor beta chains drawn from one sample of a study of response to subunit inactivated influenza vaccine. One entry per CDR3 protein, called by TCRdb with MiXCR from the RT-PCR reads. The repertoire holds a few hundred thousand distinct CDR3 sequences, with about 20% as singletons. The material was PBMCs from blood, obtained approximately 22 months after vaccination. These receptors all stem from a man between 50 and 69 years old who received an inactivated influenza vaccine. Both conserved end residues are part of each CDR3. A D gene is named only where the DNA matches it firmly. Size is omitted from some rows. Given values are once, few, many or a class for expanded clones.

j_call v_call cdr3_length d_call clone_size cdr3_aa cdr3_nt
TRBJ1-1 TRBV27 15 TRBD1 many CASSSEGQGSTEAFF TGTGCCAGCTCCTCAGAGGGACAGGGAAGCACTGAAGCTTTCTTT
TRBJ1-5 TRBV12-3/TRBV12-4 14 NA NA CASSLKSGNQPQHF TGTGCCAGCAGCCTAAAATCAGGAAATCAGCCCCAGCATTTT
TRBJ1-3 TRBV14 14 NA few CASSDLGGGNTIYF TGTGCCAGCAGTGACCTGGGAGGTGGAAACACCATATATTTT
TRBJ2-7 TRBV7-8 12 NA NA CASSLPGYEQYF TGTGCCAGCAGCTTACCCGGCTACGAGCAGTACTTC
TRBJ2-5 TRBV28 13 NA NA CASGLGYQETQYF TGTGCCAGCGGGCTGGGCTATCAAGAGACCCAGTACTTC
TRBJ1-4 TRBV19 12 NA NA CASTESNEKLFF TGTGCCAGTACTGAGTCTAATGAAAAACTGTTTTTT
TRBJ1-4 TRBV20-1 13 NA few CSAYRVPNEKLFF TGCAGTGCGTACCGGGTCCCCAATGAAAAACTGTTTTTT
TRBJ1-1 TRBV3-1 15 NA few CASSLRTVPNTEAFF TGTGCCAGCAGCCTAAGGACAGTCCCGAACACTGAAGCTTTCTTT
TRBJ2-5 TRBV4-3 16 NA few CASSQVQGLGKETQYF TGCGCCAGCAGCCAAGTACAGGGTTTGGGGAAAGAGACCCAGTACTTC
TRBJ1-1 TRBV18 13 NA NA CASSHSPNTEAFF TGTGCCAGCTCACACAGTCCTAACACTGAAGCTTTCTTT
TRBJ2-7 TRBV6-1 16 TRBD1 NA CASKKAGQERTYEQYF TGTGCCAGCAAGAAAGCAGGACAGGAGAGAACCTACGAGCAGTACTTC
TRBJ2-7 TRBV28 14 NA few CASSLAGISYEQYF TGTGCCAGCAGTTTGGCGGGGATCTCCTACGAGCAGTACTTC
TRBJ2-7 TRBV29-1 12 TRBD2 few CSVTSGSYEQYF TGCAGCGTCACTAGCGGGAGTTACGAGCAGTACTTC
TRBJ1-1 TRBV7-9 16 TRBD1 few CASSLGQGSPWTEAFF TGTGCCAGCAGCTTGGGACAGGGGTCCCCGTGGACTGAAGCTTTCTTT
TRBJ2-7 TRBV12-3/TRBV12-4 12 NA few CASSYHSREQYF TGTGCCAGCAGCTATCACTCGAGGGAGCAGTACTTC
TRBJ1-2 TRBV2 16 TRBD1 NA CATMGSRDRGLHGYTF TGTGCCACCATGGGATCCCGGGACAGGGGTTTGCATGGCTACACCTTC
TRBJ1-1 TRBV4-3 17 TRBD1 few CASSQDVRQGHGREAFF TGCGCCAGCAGCCAAGATGTTCGACAGGGTCACGGGAGGGAAGCTTTCTTT
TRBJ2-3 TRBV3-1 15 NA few CASSQTSGSTDTQYF TGTGCCAGCAGCCAAACTAGTGGGAGCACAGATACGCAGTATTTT
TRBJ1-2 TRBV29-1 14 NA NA CSGHGEKKYYGYTF TGCAGCGGCCACGGGGAGAAGAAGTATTATGGCTACACCTTC
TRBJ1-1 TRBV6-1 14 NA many CASSPQTTNTEAFF TGTGCCAGCAGTCCACAGACAACGAACACTGAAGCTTTCTTT
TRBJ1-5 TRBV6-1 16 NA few CASSAIGRWGDQPQHF TGTGCCAGCAGTGCTATCGGCAGGTGGGGGGATCAGCCCCAGCATTTT
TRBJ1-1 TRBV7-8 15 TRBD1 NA CASSYEQGAGTEAFF TGTGCCAGCAGCTATGAACAGGGGGCGGGCACTGAAGCTTTCTTT
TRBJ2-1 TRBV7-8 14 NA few CASNLGVAVNEQFF TGTGCCAGCAATCTGGGGGTAGCGGTCAATGAGCAGTTCTTC
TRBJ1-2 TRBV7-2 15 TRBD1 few CASSLGPGQGGGYTF TGTGCCAGCAGCTTAGGACCGGGACAGGGGGGCGGCTACACCTTC
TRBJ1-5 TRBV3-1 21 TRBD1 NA CASSQRNLPLTGVPSNQPQHF TGTGCCAGCAGCCAACGAAATCTCCCTTTGACAGGGGTCCCTAGCAATCAGCCCCAGCATTTT
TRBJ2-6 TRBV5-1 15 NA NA CASTTQRAGANVLTF TGCGCCAGCACCACGCAGCGGGCTGGGGCCAACGTCCTGACTTTC
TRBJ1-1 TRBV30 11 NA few CAWSADSQAFF TGTGCCTGGAGTGCGGATAGTCAAGCTTTCTTT
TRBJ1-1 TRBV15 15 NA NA CATSPEGEQNTEAFF TGTGCCACCAGCCCAGAGGGGGAGCAGAACACTGAAGCTTTCTTT
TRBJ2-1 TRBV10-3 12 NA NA CAISELVNEQFF TGTGCCATCAGTGAACTAGTTAATGAGCAGTTCTTC
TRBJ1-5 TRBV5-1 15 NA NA CASSWDGASNQPQHF TGCGCCAGCAGCTGGGACGGGGCAAGCAATCAGCCCCAGCATTTT
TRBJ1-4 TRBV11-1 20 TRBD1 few CASSSPYRTGLTRTNEKLFF TGTGCCAGCAGCTCGCCATACAGGACAGGGCTGACGAGGACTAATGAAAAACTGTTTTTT
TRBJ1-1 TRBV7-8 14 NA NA CASSLGQKYTEAFF TGTGCCAGCAGCTTAGGACAGAAATACACTGAAGCTTTCTTT
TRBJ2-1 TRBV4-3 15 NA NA CASSQEGIVYNEQFF TGCGCCAGCAGCCAAGAGGGGATAGTCTACAATGAGCAGTTCTTC
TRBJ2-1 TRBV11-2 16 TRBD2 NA CASSLGWLAGGQEQFF TGTGCCAGCAGCTTAGGTTGGCTAGCGGGAGGGCAGGAGCAGTTCTTC
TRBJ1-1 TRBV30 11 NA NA CAWSVEQWAFF TGTGCCTGGAGTGTAGAGCAGTGGGCTTTCTTT
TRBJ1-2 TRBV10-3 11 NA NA CAIQQDYGYTF TGTGCCATCCAACAAGACTATGGCTACACCTTC
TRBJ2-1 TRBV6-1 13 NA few CASTQRLPNEQFF TGTGCCAGCACCCAGCGGCTACCTAATGAGCAGTTCTTC
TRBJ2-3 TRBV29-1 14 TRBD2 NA CSVELAGVSDTQYF TGCAGCGTAGAACTAGCGGGGGTTTCAGATACGCAGTATTTT
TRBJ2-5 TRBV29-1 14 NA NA CSVEDRRGPGTQYF TGCAGCGTTGAAGATCGGAGGGGACCTGGGACCCAGTACTTC
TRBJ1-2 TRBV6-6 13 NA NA CASSYGDNYGYTF TGTGCCAGCAGTTACGGAGATAACTATGGCTACACCTTC
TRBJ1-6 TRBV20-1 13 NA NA CSASNSPNSPLHF TGCAGTGCTAGTAACAGCCCGAATTCACCCCTCCACTTT
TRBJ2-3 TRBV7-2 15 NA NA CASSLDPPPRDTQYF TGTGCCAGCAGCTTAGATCCCCCCCCTCGGGATACGCAGTATTTT
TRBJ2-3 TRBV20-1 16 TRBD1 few CSALLPNRGSTDTQYF TGCAGTGCTCTACTACCCAACAGGGGGAGCACAGATACGCAGTATTTT
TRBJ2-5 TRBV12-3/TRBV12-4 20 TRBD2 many CASSFMPRFGTSGTEETQYF TGTGCCAGCAGTTTTATGCCGCGTTTTGGGACTAGCGGGACCGAAGAGACCCAGTACTTC
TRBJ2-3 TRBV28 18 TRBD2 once CASSGLGRGLARADTQYF TGTGCCAGCAGTGGCCTTGGTCGGGGACTAGCCCGGGCAGATACGCAGTATTTT
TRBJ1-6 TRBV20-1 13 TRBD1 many CSALQGFYSPLHF TGCAGTGCTCTACAGGGGTTTTATTCACCCCTCCACTTT
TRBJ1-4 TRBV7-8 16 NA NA CASSLGGAATNEKLFF TGTGCCAGCAGCCTAGGGGGGGCGGCAACTAATGAAAAACTGTTTTTT
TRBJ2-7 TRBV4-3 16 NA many CASSQSVFSLSYEQYF TGCGCCAGCAGCCAATCAGTTTTTAGCCTCTCCTACGAGCAGTACTTC
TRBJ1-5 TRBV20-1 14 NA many CSAHAGQVGQPQHF TGCAGTGCCCACGCGGGGCAGGTCGGTCAGCCCCAGCATTTT
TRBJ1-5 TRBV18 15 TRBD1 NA CASSIGTGGRQPQHF TGTGCCAGCTCAATAGGGACAGGGGGACGCCAGCCCCAGCATTTT
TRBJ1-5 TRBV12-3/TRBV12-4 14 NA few CASSRLYSNQPQHF TGTGCCAGCAGTCGACTTTATAGCAATCAGCCCCAGCATTTT
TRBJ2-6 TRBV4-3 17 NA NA CASSQDMVGSGANVLTF TGCGCCAGCAGCCAAGATATGGTCGGCTCTGGGGCCAACGTCCTGACTTTC